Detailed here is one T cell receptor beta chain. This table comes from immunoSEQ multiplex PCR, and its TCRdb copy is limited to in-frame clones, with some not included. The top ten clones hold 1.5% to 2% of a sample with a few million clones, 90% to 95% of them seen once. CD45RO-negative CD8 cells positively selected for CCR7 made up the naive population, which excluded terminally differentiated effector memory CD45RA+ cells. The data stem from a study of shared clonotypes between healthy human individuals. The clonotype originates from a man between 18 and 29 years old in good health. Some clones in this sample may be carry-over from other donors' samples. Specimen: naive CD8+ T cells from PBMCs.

The CDR3 bases are TGTGCCAGCAGTGATGAATTTTACGGCGGGAGGGCCATCAATGAGCAGTTCTTC. Amino acids: CASSDEFYGGRAINEQFF. The V call is TRBV25-1, the J call TRBJ2-1, with 9 positions matching TRBD2. Germline CDR1 and CDR2: MGHDK and SYGVNS. This CDR3 comprises 18 residues. The V segment lost 3 bases and the J segment 6 bases; nucleotides outside the gene matches: 15. Full variable domain (missing parts from reference TRBV25-1 and TRBJ2-1): EADIYQTPRYLVIGTGKKITLECSQTMGHDKMYWYQQDPGMELHLIHYSYGVNSTEKGDLSSESTVSRIRTEHFPLTLESARPSHTSQYLCASSDEFYGGRAINEQFFGPGTRLTVL.